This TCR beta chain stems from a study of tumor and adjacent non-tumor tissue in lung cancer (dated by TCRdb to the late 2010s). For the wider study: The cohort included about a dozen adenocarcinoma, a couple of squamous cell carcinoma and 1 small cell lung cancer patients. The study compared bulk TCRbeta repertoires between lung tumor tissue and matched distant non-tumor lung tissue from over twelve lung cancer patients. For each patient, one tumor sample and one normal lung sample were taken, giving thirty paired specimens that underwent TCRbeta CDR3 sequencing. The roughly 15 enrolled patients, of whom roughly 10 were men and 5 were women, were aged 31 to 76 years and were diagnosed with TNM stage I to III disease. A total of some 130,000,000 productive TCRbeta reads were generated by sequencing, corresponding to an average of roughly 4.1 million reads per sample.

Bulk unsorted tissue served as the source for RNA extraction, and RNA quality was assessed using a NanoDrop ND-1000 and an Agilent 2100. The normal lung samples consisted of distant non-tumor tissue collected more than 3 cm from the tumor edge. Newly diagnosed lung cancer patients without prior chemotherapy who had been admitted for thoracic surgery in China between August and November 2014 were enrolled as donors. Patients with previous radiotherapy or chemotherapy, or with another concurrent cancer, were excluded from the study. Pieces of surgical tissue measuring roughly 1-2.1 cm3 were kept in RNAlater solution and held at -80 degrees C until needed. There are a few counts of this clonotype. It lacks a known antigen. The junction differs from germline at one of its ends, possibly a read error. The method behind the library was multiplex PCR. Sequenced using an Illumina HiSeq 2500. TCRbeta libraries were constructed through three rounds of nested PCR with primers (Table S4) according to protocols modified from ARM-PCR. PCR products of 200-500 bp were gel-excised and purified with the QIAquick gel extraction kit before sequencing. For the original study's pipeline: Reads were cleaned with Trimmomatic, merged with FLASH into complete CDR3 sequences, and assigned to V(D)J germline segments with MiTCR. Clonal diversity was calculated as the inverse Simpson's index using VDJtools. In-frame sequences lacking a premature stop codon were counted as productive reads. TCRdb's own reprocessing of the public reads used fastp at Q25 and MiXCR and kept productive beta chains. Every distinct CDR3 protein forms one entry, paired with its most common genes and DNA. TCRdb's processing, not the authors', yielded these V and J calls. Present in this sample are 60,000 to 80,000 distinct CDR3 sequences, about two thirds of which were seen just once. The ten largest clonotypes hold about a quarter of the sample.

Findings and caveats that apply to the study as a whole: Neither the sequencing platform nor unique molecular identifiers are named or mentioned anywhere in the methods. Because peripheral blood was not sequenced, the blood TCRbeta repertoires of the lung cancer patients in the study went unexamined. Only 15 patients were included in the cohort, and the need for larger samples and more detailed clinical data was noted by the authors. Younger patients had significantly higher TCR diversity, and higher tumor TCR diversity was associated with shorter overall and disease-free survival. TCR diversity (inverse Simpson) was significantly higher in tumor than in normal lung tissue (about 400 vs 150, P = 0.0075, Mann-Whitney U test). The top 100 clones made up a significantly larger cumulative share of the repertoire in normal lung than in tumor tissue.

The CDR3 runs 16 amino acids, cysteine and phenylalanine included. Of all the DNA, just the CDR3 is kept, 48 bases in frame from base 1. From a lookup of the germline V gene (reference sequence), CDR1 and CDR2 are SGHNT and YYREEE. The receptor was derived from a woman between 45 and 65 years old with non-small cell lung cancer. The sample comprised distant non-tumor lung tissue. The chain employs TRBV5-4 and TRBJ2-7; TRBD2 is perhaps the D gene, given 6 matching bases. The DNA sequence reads TGTGTCAGCAGCCGATCGGGGTTGGACTACTCCTACGAGCAGTACTTC. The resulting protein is CVSSRSGLDYSYEQYF.